This TCR beta chain originates from a study of PD-1 blockade in classical Hodgkin lymphoma. Study-wide findings and caveats: By C4D1, CD4+ diversity increased significantly, especially in complete responders. Prior to therapy, complete responders displayed diversity much like that of newly diagnosed patients.

Every patient had relapsed following autologous stem cell transplantation, and cohorts differed in brentuximab vedotin exposure. Measured with immunoSEQ multiplex PCR; TCRdb has only the in-frame clones, and not every one. The repertoire holds 6,000 or so clones, with approximately 77% as singletons. As to this clone: Its antigen is currently unknown.

The germline CDR1 and CDR2 sequences are SGHNT and YYREEE (reference sequence). The V gene end was trimmed by 1 base and the J gene end by 3 bases; junction bases not matched to a gene: 3. The CDR3 runs to 15 residues. The sample in question was peripheral blood mononuclear cells (PBMCs), obtained at baseline. The clonotype comes from a human donor with classical Hodgkin lymphoma. This chain joins TRBV5-4 and TRBJ1-4, with 7 positions matching TRBD1. The CDR3 region is CASSLMTGSNEKLFF. The CDR3 nucleotides read TGTGCCAGCAGCTTGATGACAGGGTCTAATGAAAAACTGTTTTTT.